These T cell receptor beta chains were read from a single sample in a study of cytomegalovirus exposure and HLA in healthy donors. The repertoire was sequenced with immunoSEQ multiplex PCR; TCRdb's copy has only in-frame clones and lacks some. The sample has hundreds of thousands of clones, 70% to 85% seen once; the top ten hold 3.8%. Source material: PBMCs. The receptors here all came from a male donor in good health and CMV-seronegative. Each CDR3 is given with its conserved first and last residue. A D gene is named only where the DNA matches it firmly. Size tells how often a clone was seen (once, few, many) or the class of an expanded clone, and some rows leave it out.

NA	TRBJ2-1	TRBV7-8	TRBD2	CASSSREGPYNEQFF	TGTGCCAGCAGCTCCCGGGAGGGCCCCTACAATGAGCAGTTCTTC
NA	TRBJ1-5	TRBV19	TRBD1	CARGGVSNQPQHF	TGTGCCAGAGGGGGCGTTAGCAATCAGCCCCAGCATTTT
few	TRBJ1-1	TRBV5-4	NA	CASSLGAGEAFF	TGTGCCAGCAGCTTGGGGGCGGGTGAAGCTTTCTTT
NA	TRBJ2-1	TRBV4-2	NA	CASSQSRWAEQFF	TGTGCCAGCAGCCAAAGCCGCTGGGCCGAGCAGTTCTTC
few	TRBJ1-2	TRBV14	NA	CASSQVSGGVRVGPYGYTF	TGTGCCAGCAGCCAAGTATCTGGGGGGGTCCGCGTTGGCCCATATGGCTACACCTTC
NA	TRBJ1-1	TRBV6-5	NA	CASSYSTDFPATEAFF	TGTGCCAGCAGTTACTCGACAGACTTTCCCGCCACTGAAGCTTTCTTT
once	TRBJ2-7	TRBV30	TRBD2	CAWSPLAGNEQYF	TGTGCCTGGAGTCCACTAGCGGGTAACGAGCAGTACTTC
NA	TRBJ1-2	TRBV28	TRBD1	CASRWTGKVYGYTF	TGTGCCAGCCGATGGACAGGGAAGGTCTATGGCTACACCTTC
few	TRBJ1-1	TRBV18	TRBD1	CASSFDRGAEAFF	TGTGCCAGCTCTTTCGACAGGGGAGCTGAAGCTTTCTTT
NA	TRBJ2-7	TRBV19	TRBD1	CASSSGTEYEQYF	TGTGCCAGTAGTTCCGGGACAGAGTACGAGCAGTACTTC
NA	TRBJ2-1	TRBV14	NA	CASSQGTGEQFF	TGTGCCAGCAGCCAAGGAACCGGTGAGCAGTTCTTC
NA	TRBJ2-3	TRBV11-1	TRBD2	CASSPGRAADTQYF	TGTGCCAGCAGCCCCGGGAGGGCCGCAGATACGCAGTATTTT
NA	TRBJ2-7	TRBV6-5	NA	CASRDSGISYEQYF	TGTGCCAGCAGGGATAGCGGAATCTCCTACGAGCAGTACTTC
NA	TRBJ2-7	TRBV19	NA	CASSANYEQYF	TGTGCCAGTAGTGCGAACTACGAGCAGTACTTC
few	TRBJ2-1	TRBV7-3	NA	CASSLSDGEQFF	TGTGCCAGCAGCTTAAGCGACGGGGAGCAGTTCTTC
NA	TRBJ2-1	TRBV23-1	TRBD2	CASTWAGGEHNEQFF	TGCGCCAGCACCTGGGCGGGAGGGGAACACAATGAGCAGTTCTTC
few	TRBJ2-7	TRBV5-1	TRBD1	CASSWTGYEQYF	TGCGCCAGCAGCTGGACAGGCTACGAGCAGTACTTC
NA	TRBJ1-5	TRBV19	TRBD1	CASSTGNNQPQHF	TGTGCCAGTTCGACAGGGAACAATCAGCCCCAGCATTTT
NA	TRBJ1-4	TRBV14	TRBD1	CASSQGTGSTNEKLFF	TGTGCCAGCAGCCAAGGGACAGGTAGCACTAATGAAAAACTGTTTTTT
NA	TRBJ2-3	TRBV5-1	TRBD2	CASSGTSVGTDTQYF	TGCGCCAGCAGCGGGACTAGCGTCGGCACAGATACGCAGTATTTT
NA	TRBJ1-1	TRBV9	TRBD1	CASRGTVNNTEAFF	TGTGCCAGCAGGGGGACAGTAAATAACACTGAAGCTTTCTTT
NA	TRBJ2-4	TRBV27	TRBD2	CASSVGLAGGNIQYF	TGTGCCAGCAGTGTGGGACTAGCGGGCGGTAACATTCAGTACTTC
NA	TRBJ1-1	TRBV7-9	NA	CASRKQGATSVNTEAFF	TGTGCCAGCAGAAAACAGGGAGCGACCTCCGTGAACACTGAAGCTTTCTTT
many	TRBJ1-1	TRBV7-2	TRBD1	CASSSTTGQLNTEAFF	TGTGCCAGCAGCTCAACCACGGGACAGTTGAACACTGAAGCTTTCTTT
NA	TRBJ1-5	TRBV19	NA	CASSISGYSNQPQHF	TGTGCCAGTAGTATATCAGGATATAGCAATCAGCCCCAGCATTTT
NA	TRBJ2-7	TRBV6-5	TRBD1	CASSPYPGQVYEQYF	TGTGCCAGCAGCCCCTACCCGGGACAGGTTTACGAGCAGTACTTC
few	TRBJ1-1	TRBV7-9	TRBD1	CASSLRTGANTEAFF	TGTGCCAGCAGCTTGAGGACAGGGGCGAACACTGAAGCTTTCTTT
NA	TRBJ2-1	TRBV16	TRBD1	CASSQTGGNEQFF	TGTGCCAGCAGCCAGACAGGGGGCAATGAGCAGTTCTTC
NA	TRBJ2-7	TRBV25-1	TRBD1	CASSRGQGADEQYF	TGTGCCAGCAGCCGGGGACAGGGGGCTGACGAGCAGTACTTC
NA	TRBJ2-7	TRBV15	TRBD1	CATSGDRGRNEQYF	TGTGCCACCAGCGGAGACAGGGGGCGTAACGAGCAGTACTTC
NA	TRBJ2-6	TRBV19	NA	CASSTRDGKSSGANVLTF	TGTGCCAGTAGTACGCGGGACGGGAAAAGCTCTGGGGCCAACGTCCTGACTTTC